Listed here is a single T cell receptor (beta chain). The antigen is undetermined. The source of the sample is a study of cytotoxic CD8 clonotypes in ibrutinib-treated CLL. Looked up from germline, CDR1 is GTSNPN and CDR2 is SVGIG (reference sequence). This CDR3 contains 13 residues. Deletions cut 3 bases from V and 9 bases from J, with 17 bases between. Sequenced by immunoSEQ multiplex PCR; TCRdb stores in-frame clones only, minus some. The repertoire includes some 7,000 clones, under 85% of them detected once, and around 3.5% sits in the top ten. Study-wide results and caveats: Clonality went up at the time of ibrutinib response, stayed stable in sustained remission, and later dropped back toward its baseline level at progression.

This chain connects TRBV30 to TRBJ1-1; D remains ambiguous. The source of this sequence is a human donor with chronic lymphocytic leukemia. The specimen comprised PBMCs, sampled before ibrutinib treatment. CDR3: CAWRPGGEGKAFF. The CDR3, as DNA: TGTGCCTGGAGACCGGGTGGGGAGGGAAAAGCTTTCTTT.